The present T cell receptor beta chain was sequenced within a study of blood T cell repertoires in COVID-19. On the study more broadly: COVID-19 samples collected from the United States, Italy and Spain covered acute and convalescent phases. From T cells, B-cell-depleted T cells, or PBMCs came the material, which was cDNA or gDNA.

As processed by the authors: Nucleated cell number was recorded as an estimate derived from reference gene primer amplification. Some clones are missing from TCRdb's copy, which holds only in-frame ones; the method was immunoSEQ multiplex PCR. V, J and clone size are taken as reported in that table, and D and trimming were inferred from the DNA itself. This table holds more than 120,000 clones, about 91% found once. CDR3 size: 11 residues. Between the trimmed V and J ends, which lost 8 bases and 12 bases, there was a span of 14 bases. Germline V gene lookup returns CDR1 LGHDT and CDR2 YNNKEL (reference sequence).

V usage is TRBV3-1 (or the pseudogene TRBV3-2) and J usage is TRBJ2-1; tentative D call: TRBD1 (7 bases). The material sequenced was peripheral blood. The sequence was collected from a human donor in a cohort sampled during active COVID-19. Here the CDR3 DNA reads TGTGCCAGCTGGGGCCAGGGGGGGCAGTTCTTC. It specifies CASWGQGGQFF.